This T cell receptor beta chain is from a study of Graves' ophthalmopathy and Graves' hyperthyroidism. Looking at the study overall: Cases classed as stable hyperthyroidism had no ophthalmopathy within 18 months of follow-up.

Germline assignment: CDR1 WNHNN and CDR2 SYGVQD (reference sequence). This CDR3 is 14 amino acids long. Deletions cut 2 bases from V and 0 bases from J, with 8 bases between. Amplified TCR beta CDR3 regions were obtained using RNA transcripts as template. Amplification began with first-round RT-PCR using HTBI primers, then second-round multiplex PCR was performed. TCRdb reprocessed the multiplex PCR reads via MiXCR and lists one record per CDR3 protein. Here the sample spans roughly 600,000 distinct CDR3 sequences, approximately 35% being singletons. Worth noting for this clonotype: Antigen unknown.

Study-wide results and limits: A roughly 84% specificity and roughly 90% sensitivity were achieved by a 13-signature model that separated ophthalmopathy from stable hyperthyroidism. As the model predicted ophthalmopathy progression, it achieved a sensitivity of 70.59% and a specificity of roughly 72%.

This TCR was sampled from an adult man with Graves' hyperthyroidism. Sequencing was carried out using peripheral blood or thyroid tissue (not recorded which). The chain uses TRBV10-1 and TRBJ2-7; D tentatively fits TRBD1 or TRBD2 (5 bases each). This chain's CDR3 is CASSEEGSSYEQYF. The CDR3 coding sequence is TGCGCCAGCAGTGAGGAGGGGTCCTCCTACGAGCAGTACTTC.